The 29 T cell receptor beta chains given below trace back to one sample, sequenced in a study of blood T cell repertoires in COVID-19. Produced via immunoSEQ multiplex PCR; TCRdb's table is partial and in-frame only. The sample contains approximately 200,000 clones, roughly nine tenths of which appear only once. The specimen was peripheral blood. Every receptor here comes from a woman between 45 and 60 years old with acute or convalescent COVID-19.

The V call is TRBV6-1, the J call TRBJ1-1; no definite D call. This CDR3 is built from 17 residues. V lost 4 bases to trimming and J lost 0 bases, with 18 bases between them. The germline gives CDR1 MNHNS, CDR2 SASEGT. The CDR3 spells CASSARVGSSMNTEAFF. The CDR3 DNA sequence: TGTGCCAGCAGTGCTCGGGTCGGTTCTTCTATGAACACTGAAGCTTTCTTT.

This chain connects TRBV21-1 to TRBJ1-4; TRBD1 was called by the table and not checked on the DNA. TRBV21-1 is shown as a pseudogene. The CDR3 contains 15 residues. The CDR3 sequence is CASSKKGQAPEKLFF. The CDR3 region has the DNA TGTGCCAGCAGCAAAAAGGGGCAGGCCCCAGAAAAACTGTTTTTT.

The chain links TRBV18 to TRBJ1-5; D ambiguous. The CDR3 runs to 13 residues. Trimming pared 6 bases from V and 5 bases from J, leaving 11 bases between. The V gene's germline CDR1 is KGHSH and CDR2 LQKENI. In DNA form, the CDR3 reads TGTGCCAGCTCGCCCGGGAACGATCAGCCCCAGCATTTT. Amino acid sequence: CASSPGNDQPQHF. Complete variable domain (other parts from reference TRBV18 and TRBJ1-5): NAGVMQNPRHLVRRRGQEARLRCSPMKGHSHVYWYRQLPEEGLKFMVYLQKENIIDESGMPKERFSAEFPKEGPSILRIQQVVRGDSAAYFCASSPGNDQPQHFGDGTRLSIL.

The CDR3 spells CASSEQGHHRKNTEAFF. The CDR3 nucleotides read TGTGCCAGCAGTGAACAGGGGCATCATAGAAAGAACACTGAAGCTTTCTTT. The chain is built from TRBV11-3 and TRBJ1-1, with 7 bases fitting TRBD1. With 6 bases clipped from V and 1 base from J, the junction kept 14 bases outside the gene matches. Germline V gene lookup returns CDR1 SGHNT and CDR2 YENEEA. The CDR3 length is 17 residues.

The rearrangement links TRBV6-5 to TRBJ1-3; the match to TRBD1 covers 7 bases. The V segment lost 6 bases and the J segment 4 bases; nucleotides outside the gene matches: 3. Looked up from germline, CDR1 is MNHEY and CDR2 is SVGAGI. This CDR3 contains 13 residues. This chain's CDR3 is CASRRDSGNTIYF. Written as DNA, the CDR3 is TGTGCCAGCAGGCGGGACAGCGGAAACACCATATATTTT.

CDR3 coding DNA: TGTGCCACCAGTATCAGGGACAGGGGGACCTACGAGCAGTACTTC. Translation gives CATSIRDRGTYEQYF. The chain employs TRBV24-1 and TRBJ2-7; 11 bases are shared with TRBD1. Germline V gene data show CDR1 as KGHDR and CDR2 as SFDVKD. The CDR3 is 15 amino acids. V was pared by 6 bases and J by 2 bases, with 5 bases of the junction left unmatched.

This clone appeared a single time. The chain combines TRBV2 with TRBJ1-2; no definite D call. Looked up from germline, CDR1 is SNHLY and CDR2 is FYNNEI. This CDR3 is built from 13 residues. The V and J ends lost 6 bases and 4 bases respectively, with 12 bases between them. CDR3 sequence reads: CASSGDQIYGYTF. The CDR3 DNA sequence: TGTGCCAGCAGCGGAGACCAAATCTATGGCTACACCTTC.

The chain carries TRBV5-6 and TRBJ1-1; D unresolved. The CDR3 has 13 residues. CDR1 and CDR2 (germline): SGHDT, YYEEEE. Trimming took off 1 base at V and 3 bases at J, with 7 bases between the two ends. The CDR3 here is CASSLFSDTEAFF. CDR3 nucleotides: TGTGCCAGCAGCTTGTTCAGTGACACTGAAGCTTTCTTT.

The J gene is TRBJ2-7, the V gene TRBV7-2; TRBD1 aligns across 9 bases. The CDR3 contains 15 residues. J lost 6 bases, V lost 5 bases, and 11 bases had no gene match. In germline, CDR1 is SGHTA, CDR2 FQGNSA. DNA of the CDR3: TGTGCCAGCAGCCCACACCCGGGGGACAGGGCCGAGCAGTACTTC. This sequence encodes CASSPHPGDRAEQYF.

V is TRBV7-2 and J is TRBJ2-3; 7 positions agree with TRBD2. The CDR3 loop spans 15 amino acids. The junction had 4 bases not matched to a gene; V was cut back by 3 bases and J by 1 base. Germline CDR1 and CDR2: SGHTA and FQGNSA. The CDR3 nucleotides are TGTGCCAGCAGCTTCGGGCTAGCGGGCACAGATACGCAGTATTTT. Its protein product is CASSFGLAGTDTQYF.

The rearrangement joins TRBV19 to TRBJ1-6; D might be TRBD1 (6 bases). This CDR3 is built from 15 residues. Germline assignment: CDR1 LNHDA and CDR2 SQIVND (reference sequence). The V end lost 3 bases, the J end lost 5 bases, and 11 bases lay between the germline ends. CDR3 amino acids: CASSIAQGHNSPLHF. The CDR3 DNA reads TGTGCCAGTAGTATTGCACAGGGCCATAATTCACCCCTCCACTTT.

This clone was recorded once. The chain has TRBV9 and TRBJ1-3; D might be TRBD1 (6 bases). Germline CDR1 is SGDLS and CDR2 is YYNGEE. The ends were cut back, 8 bases at V and 6 bases at J, with 18 bases in the middle. This CDR3 region has 14 residues. As DNA, the CDR3 is TGTGCCAGTGGTCAGGGGATGACCGAAAACACCATATATTTT. This gives the protein CASGQGMTENTIYF.

The rearrangement joins TRBV30 to TRBJ2-6, with TRBD1 matching 7 bases. The germline CDR1 and CDR2 sequences are GTSNPN and SVGIG (reference sequence). Trimming removed 2 bases from V and 0 bases from J; junction bases left unmatched: 7. The CDR3 is 17 residues long. The CDR3 loop is CAWSIGTVYSGANVLTF. The CDR3, as DNA: TGTGCCTGGAGTATCGGGACAGTCTACTCTGGGGCCAACGTCCTGACTTTC.

This CDR3 reads CASSRDTANYGYTF. DNA of the CDR3: TGTGCCAGCAGCCGGGACACAGCTAACTATGGCTACACCTTC. This rearrangement joins TRBV5-4 to TRBJ1-2, with D possibly TRBD1 on 6 matching bases. The CDR3 consists of 14 residues. Looked up from germline, CDR1 is SGHNT and CDR2 is YYREEE (reference sequence). The V end lost 4 bases, the J end lost 0 bases, and 10 bases lay between the germline ends.

The chain recombines TRBV7-8 with TRBJ2-7; 12 bases are shared with TRBD2. The J segment lost 7 bases and the V segment lost 5 bases, leaving 9 bases of the junction unmatched. CDR3 length: 15 residues. Germline-derived CDR1 and CDR2 are SGHVS and FQNEAQ. CDR3 bases: TGTGCCAGCAGCCCCCCTAGCGGGAGGGCCATTGAGCAGTACTTC. The encoded protein is CASSPPSGRAIEQYF. The full variable domain, completed using reference TRBV7-8 and TRBJ2-7, is GAGVSQSPRYKVAKRGQDVALRCDPISGHVSLFWYQQALGQGPEFLTYFQNEAQLDKSGLPSDRFFAERPEGSVSTLKIQRTQQEDSAVYLCASSPPSGRAIEQYFGPGTRLTVT.

The genes are TRBV6-5 and TRBJ2-7; TRBD1 might be the D (5 bases). CDR1 and CDR2 (germline): MNHEY, SVGAGI. V gave up 2 bases and J gave up 2 bases, with 7 bases separating them. The CDR3 runs to 13 residues. CDR3 DNA: TGTGCCAGCAGTTACGACAGAACCTACGAGCAGTACTTC. Amino acids: CASSYDRTYEQYF.

The chain uses TRBV7-2 and TRBJ1-1, with TRBD1 matching 8 bases. CDR3 length: 17 residues. The V gene end was trimmed by 5 bases and the J gene end by 7 bases; junction bases not matched to a gene: 18. In germline, CDR1 is SGHTA, CDR2 FQGNSA. The CDR3 region has the DNA TGTGCCAGCAGCCCCGGGACAGGCAGGAGCCGTCGATATGAAGCTTTCTTT. This sequence encodes CASSPGTGRSRRYEAFF.

This rearrangement joins TRBV27 to TRBJ2-1, with 7 nucleotides matching TRBD2. The CDR3 covers 16 residues. Germline V gives CDR1 MNHEY, CDR2 SMNVEV (reference sequence). V was clipped by 11 bases and J by 7 bases; unmatched bases: 20. For the CDR3, the DNA is TGTGCCTCCGAGGGGCTAGCGGCCAATCTGCAGAATGAGCAGTTCTTC. It specifies CASEGLAANLQNEQFF.

The chain links TRBV18 to TRBJ1-5; 8 bases fit TRBD1. V lost 2 bases, J lost 5 bases, and 5 bases stayed unmatched. CDR3 size: 15 residues. Germline lookup yields CDR1 KGHSH and CDR2 LQKENI. DNA for the CDR3: TGTGCCAGCTCACCAGGGACAGGAGCGGATCAGCCCCAGCATTTT. It is translated as CASSPGTGADQPQHF.

V and J are TRBV15 and TRBJ1-6, with D possibly being TRBD1 (5 bases). CDR1 is LNHNV and CDR2 is YYDKDF in the germline V gene (reference sequence). Trimming removed 5 bases from V and 8 bases from J, with 16 bases in between. The CDR3 spans 15 residues. CDR3 nucleotides: TGTGCCACCAGCTTCGCAGGGAATTGGGATTCACCCCTCCACTTT. Translating gives CATSFAGNWDSPLHF.

The V gene is TRBV4-3, the J gene TRBJ2-1; 8 bases agree with TRBD1. CDR3 length: 14 amino acids. V lost 4 bases, J lost 4 bases, and 3 bases stayed unmatched. Germline V gene data show CDR1 as LGHNA and CDR2 as YSLEER. The CDR3 sequence is CASSPRDRYNEQFF. The CDR3 DNA reads TGCGCCAGCAGCCCCCGGGACAGGTACAATGAGCAGTTCTTC.

The chain employs TRBV19 and TRBJ1-5; 7 nucleotides line up with TRBD1. Per germline, CDR1 LNHDA and CDR2 SQIVND (reference sequence). This CDR3 has 15 amino acids. Trimming removed 5 bases from V and 0 bases from J; junction bases left unmatched: 4. CDR3 protein: CASSPRQGSNQPQHF. CDR3 DNA: TGTGCCAGTAGTCCCCGACAGGGTAGCAATCAGCCCCAGCATTTT.

The gene calls are TRBV4-3 and TRBJ2-3; 10 positions match TRBD2. The CDR3 loop spans 16 amino acids. CDR1 LGHNA and CDR2 YSLEER come from the germline V gene. Trimming took 8 bases from V and 4 from J; bases not matched to a gene: 12. This CDR3 is CASQMGSSGRADTQYF. CDR3 DNA sequence: TGCGCCAGCCAAATGGGTTCTAGCGGGAGAGCAGATACGCAGTATTTT.

This chain links TRBV18 with TRBJ1-5; TRBD1 is a possible D gene (6 bases). Looked up from germline, CDR1 is KGHSH and CDR2 is LQKENI. Trimming stripped 5 bases from V and 3 bases from J, with 14 bases between. There are 15 residues in the CDR3. The CDR3 protein is CASSYSGVNNQPQHF. The CDR3 DNA follows: TGTGCCAGCTCATACTCAGGGGTGAACAATCAGCCCCAGCATTTT.

CDR3 sequence (DNA): TGTGCCAGCAGTTACCTTCTGAGCGGGGGTGCCTACGAGCAGTACTTC. Translated: CASSYLLSGGAYEQYF. The chain recombines TRBV6-5 with TRBJ2-7; 8 bases map to TRBD2. The ends lost 2 bases at V and 2 bases at J; junction bases unmatched: 8. CDR3 length equals 16 residues. Germline CDR1 reads MNHEY; CDR2 reads SVGAGI.

The chain joins TRBV2 to TRBJ1-2; 8 nucleotides align to TRBD1. V was pared by 9 bases and J by 0 bases, with 9 bases of the junction left unmatched. Germline CDR1 and CDR2: SNHLY and FYNNEI. The CDR3 consists of 15 residues. The CDR3 sequence: CAREEGQGPNYGYTF. The CDR3 nucleotides are TGTGCCAGAGAAGAAGGACAGGGCCCTAACTATGGCTACACCTTC.

The gene calls are TRBV5-1 and TRBJ2-7, with TRBD1 matching over 9 bases. Germline trimming cut 1 base from V and 6 bases from J; bases unmatched to any gene: 8. CDR1 and CDR2 from the germline V gene are SGHRS and YFSETQ. The CDR3 spans 15 residues. CDR3 nucleotides: TGCGCCAGCAGCTTGATGGGGGACAGGGACGGCGAGCAGTACTTC. Translating it yields CASSLMGDRDGEQYF.

As for this clone: The sample has other DNA sequences that encode this CDR3 too. This chain connects TRBV11-3 to TRBJ2-3; 10 bases map to TRBD1. The CDR3 has 16 amino acids. V trimming: 2 bases; J trimming: 3 bases; junction bases outside the gene matches: 5. Germline V gene data show CDR1 as SGHNT and CDR2 as YENEEA. The CDR3 protein is CASSLRPGQGTDTQYF. CDR3 bases: TGTGCCAGCAGCTTACGACCGGGACAGGGGACAGATACGCAGTATTTT. The whole variable domain, filled in from reference TRBV11-3 and TRBJ2-3, reads EAGVVQSPRYKIIEKKQPVAFWCNPISGHNTLYWYLQNLGQGPELLIRYENEEAVDDSQLPKDRFSAERLKGVDSTLKIQPAELGDSAVYLCASSLRPGQGTDTQYFGPGTRLTVL.

The V gene is TRBV2, the J gene TRBJ2-2; 9 bases match TRBD1. V dropped 10 bases and J dropped 4; count of bases not matched to a gene: 7. The CDR3 runs 14 residues. The germline gives CDR1 SNHLY, CDR2 FYNNEI. CDR3 DNA sequence: TGTGCCACCAAGGGGACAGGGAGCACCGGGGAGCTGTTTTTT. Residues: CATKGTGSTGELFF.